Listed below are T cell receptor beta chains from one sample, sequenced in a study of blood T cell repertoires in COVID-19. Only in-frame clones appear in the TCRdb table, and some are missing; sequencing was by immunoSEQ multiplex PCR. The sample has about 83,000 clones; around 88% are singletons. Sequencing used peripheral blood. The receptors originated from a man in his 60s with acute or convalescent COVID-19. Each CDR3 is given with its conserved first and last residue. A D gene is named only where the DNA matches it firmly. Clone size appears in some rows only: once, few, many, or a class for an expanded clone.

size: -
V: TRBV7-8
J: TRBJ1-5
D: TRBD1
CDR3: CASSQGQASNQPQHF
DNA: TGTGCCAGCAGCCAAGGACAGGCTAGCAATCAGCCCCAGCATTTT

size: -
V: TRBV5-4
J: TRBJ2-7
D: -
CDR3: CASSLGEDEQYF
DNA: TGTGCCAGCAGCTTGGGCGAGGACGAGCAGTACTTC

size: -
V: TRBV6-5
J: TRBJ1-2
D: -
CDR3: CASSSRTANYGYTF
DNA: TGTGCCAGCAGTTCGCGGACAGCTAACTATGGCTACACCTTC

size: -
V: TRBV6-6
J: TRBJ1-1
D: -
CDR3: CASSFAEENTEAFF
DNA: TGTGCCAGCAGTTTCGCTGAGGAGAACACTGAAGCTTTCTTT

size: -
V: TRBV18
J: TRBJ1-6
D: TRBD1
CDR3: CASSLTGGLSSYNSPLHF
DNA: TGTGCCAGCTCACTCACAGGGGGCTTGTCCTCCTATAATTCACCCCTCCACTTT

size: -
V: TRBV19
J: TRBJ1-2
D: -
CDR3: CARALPRRENGYTF
DNA: TGTGCTCGAGCCCTCCCCCGCAGGGAAAATGGCTACACCTTC

size: -
V: TRBV9
J: TRBJ2-3
D: TRBD2
CDR3: CASSVTSGGAGTDTQYF
DNA: TGTGCCAGCAGCGTGACTAGCGGGGGGGCCGGCACAGATACGCAGTATTTT

size: -
V: TRBV6-2/TRBV6-3
J: TRBJ2-3
D: TRBD2
CDR3: CASSFQAGGTDTQYF
DNA: TGTGCCAGCAGTTTCCAAGCGGGGGGCACAGATACGCAGTATTTT

size: once
V: TRBV4-1
J: TRBJ2-7
D: TRBD2
CDR3: CASSQAKLAGFSGEQYF
DNA: TGCGCCAGCAGCCAAGCAAAACTAGCGGGGTTCTCTGGGGAGCAGTACTTC

size: -
V: TRBV3-1/TRBV3-2
J: TRBJ2-1
D: -
CDR3: CASSQDPGQGIYNEQFF
DNA: TGTGCCAGCAGCCAAGACCCGGGGCAGGGGATATACAATGAGCAGTTCTTC

size: -
V: TRBV7-6
J: TRBJ2-1
D: TRBD2
CDR3: CASTSGTSGGGNEQFF
DNA: TGTGCCAGCACTTCTGGGACTAGCGGGGGGGGAAATGAGCAGTTCTTC

size: -
V: TRBV2
J: TRBJ2-1
D: -
CDR3: CASRLGYNEQFF
DNA: TGTGCCAGCAGGCTAGGTTACAATGAGCAGTTCTTC

size: once
V: TRBV5-4
J: TRBJ2-7
D: -
CDR3: CASSLDREIYEQYF
DNA: TGTGCCAGCAGCTTGGACAGGGAGATCTACGAGCAGTACTTC

size: -
V: TRBV15
J: TRBJ1-5
D: -
CDR3: CATSLGEGNNQPQHF
DNA: TGTGCCACCAGCCTCGGGGAGGGGAACAATCAGCCCCAGCATTTT

size: -
V: TRBV4-3
J: TRBJ1-5
D: -
CDR3: CASSQDEVGQPQHF
DNA: TGCGCCAGCAGCCAAGACGAGGTCGGGCAGCCCCAGCATTTT

size: -
V: TRBV18
J: TRBJ2-6
D: TRBD2
CDR3: CASSPFRTSEWSSGANVLTF
DNA: TGTGCCAGCTCACCATTCCGGACTAGCGAGTGGAGCTCTGGGGCCAACGTCCTGACTTTC

size: -
V: TRBV5-4
J: TRBJ1-2
D: -
CDR3: CASSSEFGGYGYTF
DNA: TGTGCCAGCAGCTCGGAATTCGGAGGCTATGGCTACACCTTC

size: -
V: TRBV11-3
J: TRBJ1-1
D: TRBD1
CDR3: CASSTGTANTEAFF
DNA: TGTGCCAGCAGCACGGGGACAGCGAACACTGAAGCTTTCTTT

size: -
V: TRBV18
J: TRBJ1-3
D: TRBD1
CDR3: CASSPILQGAQGGNTIYF
DNA: TGTGCCAGCTCACCAATACTACAGGGGGCGCAGGGCGGAAACACCATATATTTT

size: once
V: TRBV19
J: TRBJ2-7
D: TRBD2
CDR3: CASSRTSGGSGTYEQYF
DNA: TGTGCCAGTAGCCGGACTAGCGGGGGGTCCGGGACCTACGAGCAGTACTTC

size: -
V: TRBV4-2
J: TRBJ2-4
D: -
CDR3: CASSQVTGTGQNIQYF
DNA: TGTGCCAGCAGCCAAGTCACCGGGACTGGCCAAAACATTCAGTACTTC

size: -
V: TRBV5-8
J: TRBJ2-2
D: -
CDR3: CASSLLEREAGELFF
DNA: TGTGCCAGCAGCTTACTTGAAAGGGAGGCCGGGGAGCTGTTTTTT

size: -
V: TRBV4-2
J: TRBJ2-4
D: TRBD1
CDR3: CASSQGRQGFARF
DNA: TGTGCCAGCAGCCAAGGCCGACAGGGATTCGCCCGCTTC

size: -
V: TRBV9
J: TRBJ1-1
D: -
CDR3: CASSAIENTEAFF
DNA: TGTGCCAGCAGCGCTATTGAAAACACTGAAGCTTTCTTT

size: -
V: TRBV6-2/TRBV6-3
J: TRBJ1-5
D: TRBD1
CDR3: CASSYRQGAYQPQHF
DNA: TGTGCCAGCAGTTACCGGCAGGGGGCTTATCAGCCCCAGCATTTT

size: -
V: TRBV4-3
J: TRBJ1-4
D: -
CDR3: CASSQDRQRNEKLFF
DNA: TGCGCCAGCAGCCAAGACCGACAGCGTAATGAAAAACTGTTTTTT

size: -
V: TRBV2
J: TRBJ1-5
D: -
CDR3: CVSSGSGNQPQHF
DNA: TGTGTCAGCAGTGGGTCGGGCAATCAGCCCCAGCATTTT

size: -
V: TRBV2
J: TRBJ2-4
D: -
CDR3: CASSEGSLWLAKNIQYF
DNA: TGTGCCAGCAGTGAAGGTTCCCTCTGGCTAGCCAAAAACATTCAGTACTTC